This T cell receptor (beta chain) derives from a study of cytomegalovirus exposure and HLA in healthy donors. V lost 4 bases and J lost 7, with 8 bases in between. The CDR3 contains 13 residues. Per germline, CDR1 MNHEY and CDR2 SVGAGI. Both 60 Vbeta primers and 13 Jbeta primers went into the PCR. Produced via immunoSEQ multiplex PCR; TCRdb's table is partial and in-frame only. Among about 200,000 clones listed, 86% were seen once. This sequence was found in a woman in her twenties or thirties in good health and CMV-seronegative. This chain connects TRBV6-5 to TRBJ1-6; maybe TRBD1 (5 bases). What was sequenced was PBMCs. DNA for the CDR3: TGTGCCAGCAGTTTACAGGTCAATTCACCCCTCCACTTT. This gives the protein CASSLQVNSPLHF.